This T cell receptor (beta chain) was obtained from a study of T cells in Graves' hyperthyroidism and ophthalmopathy. This CDR3 has 13 residues. Trimming pared 7 bases from V and 9 bases from J, leaving 13 bases between. Germline lookup yields CDR1 SNHLY and CDR2 FYNNEI. There were TCR beta CDR3 regions amplified from RNA transcripts. The primer set for the first-round RT-PCR of the TCR CDR3 was HTBI. TCRdb redid the calling of the multiplex PCR reads with MiXCR, one entry per CDR3 protein. The sample holds more than 550,000 distinct CDR3 sequences, 45% seen once. A remark on this clonotype: A much more abundant neighbour one base away suggests this may be a read error.

The chain carries TRBV2 and TRBJ1-6; D may be TRBD1 (5 bases). Sequencing was carried out using peripheral blood or thyroid tissue (not recorded which). This clonotype was obtained from an adult man with Graves' disease, either hyperthyroidism or ophthalmopathy (not recorded which). The CDR3 spells CASKRGGASPLHF. The DNA of the CDR3 is TGTGCCAGCAAAAGGGGCGGCGCTTCACCCCTCCACTTT.